Presented here are 13 T cell receptor beta chains from one specimen sequenced in a study of cytotoxic CD8 clonotypes in ibrutinib-treated CLL. Clones were sequenced by immunoSEQ multiplex PCR, and TCRdb holds only the in-frame ones, with some missing. The sample carries about 130,000 clones, 84% recorded once. The sequencing used PBMCs, collected after 24 months of ibrutinib treatment. These receptors were obtained from a human donor with chronic lymphocytic leukemia.

The chain couples TRBV7-2 to TRBJ2-2; tentative D call: TRBD1 (5 bases). V was pared by 5 bases and J by 5 bases, with 15 bases between. Germline loops: CDR1 SGHTA, CDR2 FQGNSA. The CDR3 loop spans 15 amino acids. The CDR3 here is CASSPRTTPTGELFF. In nucleotides, the CDR3 is TGTGCCAGCAGCCCTCGGACAACCCCTACCGGGGAGCTGTTTTTT.

The CDR3 loop is CASSLGQRNTIYF. The CDR3 nucleotides are TGTGCCAGCAGCTTAGGACAGCGAAACACCATATATTTT. The chain carries TRBV7-2 and TRBJ1-3; D is possibly TRBD1 (5 bases). V shed 1 base and J shed 5 bases, with 6 bases lying between them. The germline gives CDR1 SGHTA, CDR2 FQGNSA. The CDR3 loop spans 13 amino acids.

This clone was seen only a few times. The chain couples TRBV7-2 to TRBJ2-1; TRBD1 agrees at 10 bases. This CDR3 contains 17 residues. Germline-derived CDR1 and CDR2 are SGHTA and FQGNSA. J lost 4 bases, V lost 3 bases, and 9 bases had no gene match. The CDR3 here is CASSFRAGQGLYNEQFF. The DNA for the CDR3 is TGTGCCAGCAGCTTCCGAGCGGGACAGGGGTTATACAATGAGCAGTTCTTC.

This chain uses TRBV25-1 with TRBJ2-4; TRBD1 matches at 8 bases. Germline V gives CDR1 MGHDK, CDR2 SYGVNS. This CDR3 region has 15 residues. V trimming: 3 bases; J trimming: 8 bases; junction bases outside the gene matches: 9. The CDR3: CASSDLGQEVDIQYF. The DNA of the CDR3 is TGTGCCAGCAGTGACCTGGGACAGGAGGTAGACATTCAGTACTTC.

The V call is TRBV6-5, the J call TRBJ1-1; TRBD1 aligns across 7 bases. The CDR3 has 15 amino acids. Germline V lookup: CDR1 MNHEY, CDR2 SVGAGI. After removal of 0 bases from V and 0 bases from J, the junction contained 1 base not matched to a gene. The CDR3 is CASSYSGTVNTEAFF. As DNA, the CDR3 is TGTGCCAGCAGTTACTCCGGGACAGTGAACACTGAAGCTTTCTTT.

This chain joins TRBV30 and TRBJ1-2; D unresolved. CDR1 and CDR2 (germline): GTSNPN, SVGIG (reference sequence). The CDR3 loop spans 12 amino acids. Trimming removed 1 base from V and 4 bases from J, with 7 bases in between. The CDR3 nucleotides are TGTGCCTGGAGTGATTTTCGCTATGGCTACACCTTC. Translated, it gives CAWSDFRYGYTF.

This rearrangement joins TRBV7-6 to TRBJ2-1; D is ambiguous. The CDR3 loop spans 12 amino acids. V was cut by 1 base and J by 12 bases, with 10 bases left in between. CDR1 and CDR2 (germline): SGHVS, FNYEAQ. CDR3: CASSLGGLGQFF. CDR3 nucleotide sequence: TGTGCCAGCAGCTTAGGTGGGCTAGGGCAGTTCTTC.

DNA of the CDR3: TGTGCCAGCAGCTTCTTAGCGGGGGTGAACAATGAGCAGTTCTTC. This translates into CASSFLAGVNNEQFF. J is TRBJ2-1 and V is TRBV7-2, with 9 bases that match TRBD2. Losses at the gene ends were 3 bases for V and 5 bases for J; bases not matched to a gene: 5. This CDR3 has 15 residues. Germline values: CDR1 SGHTA, CDR2 FQGNSA.

This chain connects TRBV6-5 to TRBJ1-2; 8 bases fit TRBD1. The germline CDR1 and CDR2 sequences are MNHEY and SVGAGI. V was pared by 5 bases and J by 7 bases, with 6 bases of the junction left unmatched. This CDR3 comprises 13 residues. Here the CDR3 DNA reads TGTGCCAGCAGTCCGACAGGGGAGGGTGGCTACACCTTC. Translating gives CASSPTGEGGYTF.

CDR3 loop: CASSPGLATRSTGASSYEQYF. The CDR3 DNA is TGCGCCAGCAGTCCCGGACTAGCGACTCGCTCGACGGGAGCAAGCTCCTACGAGCAGTACTTC. This rearrangement joins TRBV5-1 to TRBJ2-7; 9 nucleotides align to TRBD2. Germline CDR1 is SGHRS and CDR2 is YFSETQ. V was pared by 5 bases and J by 0 bases, with 24 bases of the junction left unmatched. CDR3 length: 21 residues.

The rearrangement joins TRBV4-3 to TRBJ2-3, with D tentatively TRBD2 (5 bases). The V gene lost 4 bases and the J gene lost 3 bases, with 17 bases spanning the gap. In germline, CDR1 is LGHNA, CDR2 YSLEER. The CDR3 length is 16 residues. DNA of the CDR3: TGCGCCAGCAGCCGAGATCGCGGGCAAGGGACAGATACGCAGTATTTT. Protein sequence: CASSRDRGQGTDTQYF.

The chain is built from TRBV19 and TRBJ2-7; D may be TRBD1 (6 bases). This CDR3 region has 13 residues. The ends were cut back, 7 bases at V and 3 bases at J, with 13 bases in the middle. Germline CDR1 is LNHDA and CDR2 is SQIVND (reference sequence). CDR3 nucleotide sequence: TGTGCCAGTAACAACAAACAGGGCTACGAGCAGTACTTC. Amino acid sequence: CASNNKQGYEQYF. Complete variable domain (other parts from reference TRBV19 and TRBJ2-7): DGGITQSPKYLFRKEGQNVTLSCEQNLNHDAMYWYRQDPGQGLRLIYYSQIVNDFQKGDIAEGYSVSREKKESFPLTVTSAQKNPTAFYLCASNNKQGYEQYFGPGTRLTVT.

This rearrangement joins TRBV30 to TRBJ2-3; 13 bases align to TRBD2. The CDR3 has 15 amino acids. Germline values: CDR1 GTSNPN, CDR2 SVGIG (reference sequence). V lost 2 bases to trimming and J lost 6 bases; unmatched junction nucleotides: 5. The CDR3: CAWSYTSGGADTQYF. The CDR3 bases are TGTGCCTGGAGTTATACTAGCGGGGGGGCTGATACGCAGTATTTT.